A single sample is the source of the 9 T cell receptor beta chains below, sequenced in a study of CD8 T cells in Susac syndrome. RNA, at roughly 0.5 to 1 ug, was reverse transcribed with random hexamers. One entry per CDR3 protein, called by TCRdb with MiXCR from the immunoSEQ multiplex PCR reads. The table records about 120,000 distinct CDR3 sequences, about 95% of them present only once. Sequencing input: CD4+ T cells from PBMCs. The receptors originated from a human donor in good health.

The chain has TRBV7-3 and TRBJ2-1, with 8 bases aligning to TRBD2. The J segment lost 6 bases and the V segment lost 5 bases, leaving 9 bases of the junction unmatched. The CDR3 sequence is 15 residues long. Germline CDR1 and CDR2: SGHTA and FQGTGA. The CDR3 sequence: CASSEGTRGVNEQFF. Here the CDR3 DNA reads TGTGCCAGCAGCGAAGGGACTAGAGGGGTCAATGAGCAGTTCTTC. The complete variable domain, with remaining parts taken from reference TRBV7-3 and TRBJ2-1, reads GAGVSQTPSNKVTEKGKYVELRCDPISGHTALYWYRQSLGQGPEFLIYFQGTGAADDSGLPNDRFFAVRPEGSVSTLKIQRTERGDSAVYLCASSEGTRGVNEQFFGPGTRLTVL.

J is TRBJ2-4 and V is TRBV9; D gene ambiguous. Germline loops: CDR1 SGDLS, CDR2 YYNGEE. Trimming shortened V by 0 bases and J by 6 bases, and 13 bases separated the two germline ends. The CDR3 spans 15 residues. CDR3 nucleotide sequence: TGTGCCAGCAGCGTAGCTCTCGCTAAAAGAAACATTCAGTACTTC. This codes for CASSVALAKRNIQYF.

This rearrangement joins TRBV6-5 to TRBJ1-6, with 7 bases identical to TRBD1. Germline-derived CDR1 and CDR2 are MNHEY and SVGAGI. V gave up 4 bases and J gave up 6 bases; unmatched junction bases: 6. The length of the CDR3 is 15 residues. The CDR3 DNA is TGTGCCAGCAGTTCCACCGGGACAGTTAATTCACCCCTCCACTTT. This sequence encodes CASSSTGTVNSPLHF.

The J gene is TRBJ1-1, the V gene TRBV25-1; tentatively, D is TRBD1 (6 bases). The CDR3 is 13 residues long. V was clipped by 4 bases and J by 10 bases, with 16 bases between them. Germline V gives CDR1 MGHDK, CDR2 SYGVNS. This CDR3 is CASSASTGRGAFF. CDR3 bases: TGTGCCAGCAGTGCCTCGACAGGTCGGGGAGCTTTCTTT. Full variable domain (missing parts from reference TRBV25-1 and TRBJ1-1): EADIYQTPRYLVIGTGKKITLECSQTMGHDKMYWYQQDPGMELHLIHYSYGVNSTEKGDLSSESTVSRIRTEHFPLTLESARPSHTSQYLCASSASTGRGAFFGQGTRLTVV.

The chain carries TRBV12-3 or TRBV12-4 and TRBJ2-7; 13 bases fit TRBD2. The CDR3 loop spans 17 amino acids. The trim removed 7 bases at V and 4 bases at J, leaving 13 bases unmatched. CDR3 residues: CASTTGTSGNNGYEQYF. The CDR3 region has the DNA TGTGCCAGCACCACCGGGACTAGCGGGAACAATGGTTACGAGCAGTACTTC.

The chain uses TRBV6-5 and TRBJ2-7, with TRBD2 matching over 11 bases. Germline values: CDR1 MNHEY, CDR2 SVGAGI. The CDR3 is made up of 18 amino acids. V lost 3 bases, J lost 0 bases, and 10 bases stayed unmatched. CDR3 loop: CASSYSTSGTAASYEQYF. The CDR3 DNA reads as TGTGCCAGCAGTTATTCGACTAGCGGGACGGCCGCCTCCTACGAGCAGTACTTC.

The rearrangement uses TRBV27 and TRBJ2-5; 9 nucleotides agree with TRBD1. There are 15 residues in the CDR3. Germline lookup yields CDR1 MNHEY and CDR2 SMNVEV (reference sequence). V lost 5 bases, J lost 4 bases, and 8 bases stayed unmatched. CDR3 amino acids: CASSIPGQGPETQYF. CDR3 in DNA: TGTGCCAGCAGTATACCGGGACAGGGACCAGAGACCCAGTACTTC.

The V and J genes are TRBV12-3 or TRBV12-4 and TRBJ2-3; D gene uncertain. The V and J ends lost 7 bases and 6 bases respectively, with 14 bases between them. The CDR3 covers 13 residues. The CDR3 spells CASTRPGVDTQYF. In DNA, the CDR3 is TGTGCCAGCACCCGCCCTGGGGTGGATACGCAGTATTTT.

DNA for the CDR3: TGTGCCAGCAGCCAAGAGGGGTCTACTAATGAAAAACTGTTTTTT. Its translation is CASSQEGSTNEKLFF. This chain uses TRBV3-1 with TRBJ1-4, with unresolved D. V was clipped by 0 bases and J by 2 bases, with 7 bases between them. This CDR3 is 15 amino acids long. Germline assignment: CDR1 LGHDT and CDR2 YNNKEL (reference sequence).